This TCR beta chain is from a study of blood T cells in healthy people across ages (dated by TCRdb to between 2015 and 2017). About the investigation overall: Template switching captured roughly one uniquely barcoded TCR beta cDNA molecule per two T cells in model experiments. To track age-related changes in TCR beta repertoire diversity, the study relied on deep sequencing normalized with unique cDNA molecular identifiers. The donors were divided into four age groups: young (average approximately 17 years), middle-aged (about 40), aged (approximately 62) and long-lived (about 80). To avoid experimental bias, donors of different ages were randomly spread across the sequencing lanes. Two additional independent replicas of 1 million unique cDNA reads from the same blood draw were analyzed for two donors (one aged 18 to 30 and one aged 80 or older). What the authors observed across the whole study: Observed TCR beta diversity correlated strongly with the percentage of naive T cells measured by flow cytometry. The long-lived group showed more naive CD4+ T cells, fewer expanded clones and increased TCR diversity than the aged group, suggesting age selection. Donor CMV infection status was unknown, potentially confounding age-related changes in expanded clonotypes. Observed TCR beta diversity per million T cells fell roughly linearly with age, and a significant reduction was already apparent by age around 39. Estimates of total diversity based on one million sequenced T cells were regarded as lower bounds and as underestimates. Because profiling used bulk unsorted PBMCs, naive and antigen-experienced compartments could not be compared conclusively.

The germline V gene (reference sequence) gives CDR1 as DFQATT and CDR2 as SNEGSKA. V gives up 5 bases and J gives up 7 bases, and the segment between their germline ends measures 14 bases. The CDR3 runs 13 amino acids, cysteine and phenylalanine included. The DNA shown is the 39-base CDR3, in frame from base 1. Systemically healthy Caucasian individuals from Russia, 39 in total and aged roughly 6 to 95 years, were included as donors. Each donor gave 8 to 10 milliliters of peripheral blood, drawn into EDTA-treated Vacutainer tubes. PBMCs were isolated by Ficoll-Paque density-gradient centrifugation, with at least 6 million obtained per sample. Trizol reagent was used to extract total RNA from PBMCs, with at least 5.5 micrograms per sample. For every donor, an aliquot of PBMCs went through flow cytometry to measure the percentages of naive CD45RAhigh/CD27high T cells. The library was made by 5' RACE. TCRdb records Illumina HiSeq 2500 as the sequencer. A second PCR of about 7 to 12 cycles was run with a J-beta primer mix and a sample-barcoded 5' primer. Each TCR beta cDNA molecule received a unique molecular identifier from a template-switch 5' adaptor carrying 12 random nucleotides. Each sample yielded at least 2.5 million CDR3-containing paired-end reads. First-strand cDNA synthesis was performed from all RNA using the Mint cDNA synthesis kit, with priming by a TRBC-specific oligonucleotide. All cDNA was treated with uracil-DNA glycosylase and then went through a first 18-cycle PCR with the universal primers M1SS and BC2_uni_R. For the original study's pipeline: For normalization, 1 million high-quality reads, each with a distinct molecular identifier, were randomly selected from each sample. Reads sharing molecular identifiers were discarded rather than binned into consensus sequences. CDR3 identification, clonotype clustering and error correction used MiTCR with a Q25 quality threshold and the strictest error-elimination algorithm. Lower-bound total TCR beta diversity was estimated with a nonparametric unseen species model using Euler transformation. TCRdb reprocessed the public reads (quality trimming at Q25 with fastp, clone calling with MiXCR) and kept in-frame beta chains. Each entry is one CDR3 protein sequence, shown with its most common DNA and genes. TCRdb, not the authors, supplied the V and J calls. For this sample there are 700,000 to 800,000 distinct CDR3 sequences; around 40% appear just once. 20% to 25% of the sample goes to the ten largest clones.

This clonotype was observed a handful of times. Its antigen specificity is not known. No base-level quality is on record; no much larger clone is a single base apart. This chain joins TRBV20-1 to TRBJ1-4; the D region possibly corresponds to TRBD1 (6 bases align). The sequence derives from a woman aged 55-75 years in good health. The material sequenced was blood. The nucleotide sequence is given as TGCAGTGCTCGGACAGCCACCACTGAAAAACTGTTTTTT. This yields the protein CSARTATTEKLFF.